One sample yielded the 16 T cell receptor beta chains listed below, sequenced in a study of blood T cell repertoires in COVID-19. The assay was immunoSEQ multiplex PCR, and TCRdb's table has in-frame clones only and misses some. The table lists fewer than 350,000 clones, roughly nine tenths of them singletons. The sample comprised peripheral blood. The receptor set was obtained from a woman aged 55-75 years with COVID-19, enrolled during active disease.

The V gene is TRBV29-1, the J gene TRBJ1-5, with D maybe TRBD1 (5 bases). The CDR3 runs 14 residues. Germline CDR1 is SQVTM and CDR2 is ANQGSEA. Trimming took 4 bases from V and 0 from J, leaving 10 bases between them. This CDR3 reads CSVGTPYSNQPQHF. CDR3 nucleotide sequence: TGCAGCGTTGGGACACCATATAGCAATCAGCCCCAGCATTTT.

This clone showed up just a few times. V and J are TRBV11-2 and TRBJ1-3; D call uncertain. V lost 1 base and J lost 0, with 19 bases in between. In germline, CDR1 is SGHAT, CDR2 FQNNGV. This CDR3 has 19 amino acids. CDR3 region: CASSLGQAPFSVSGNTIYF. DNA of the CDR3: TGTGCCAGCAGCTTAGGCCAGGCTCCCTTCTCTGTCTCTGGAAACACCATATATTTT.

This clone was detected once. V usage is TRBV28 and J usage is TRBJ2-1, with D possibly being TRBD2 (5 bases). This CDR3 contains 16 residues. Trimming removed 3 bases from V and 1 base from J, with 13 bases in between. Per the germline V gene, CDR1 is MDHEN and CDR2 is SYDVKM. The chain's CDR3 is CASSFAGVRSYNEQFF. The CDR3 coding sequence is TGTGCCAGCAGTTTCGCCGGGGTTAGGTCCTACAATGAGCAGTTCTTC.

Here the CDR3 reads CASSIGHQPQHF. In DNA form, the CDR3 reads TGTGCCAGTAGTATCGGTCATCAGCCCCAGCATTTT. The J gene is TRBJ1-5, the V gene TRBV19; no reliable D call. CDR1 LNHDA and CDR2 SQIVND come from the germline V gene (reference sequence). Trimming stripped 3 bases from V and 5 bases from J, with 5 bases between. The CDR3 length is 12 residues.

The rearrangement uses TRBV3-1 (or the pseudogene TRBV3-2) and TRBJ1-2; the D gene is possibly TRBD1 (6 bases). With 1 base removed from V and 0 bases from J, the gap between germline ends came to 18 bases. This CDR3 has 18 residues. Germline V gene data show CDR1 as LGHDT and CDR2 as YNNKEL (reference sequence). DNA for the CDR3: TGTGCCAGCAGCCAAGGGGCAGGCAGGGGAGCTTCTAACTATGGCTACACCTTC. It encodes CASSQGAGRGASNYGYTF.

This clone has just one count. This rearrangement joins TRBV3-1 (or the pseudogene TRBV3-2) to TRBJ1-2; D is undetermined. CDR1 LGHDT and CDR2 YNNKEL come from the germline V gene (reference sequence). The CDR3 has 13 residues. Trimming pared 1 base from V and 10 bases from J, leaving 13 bases between. The CDR3 nucleotides read TGTGCCAGCAGCCAAGCGCCCCCAGTTTACTACACCTTC. It is translated as CASSQAPPVYYTF.

This clone was seen once. J is TRBJ2-3 and V is TRBV5-1, with a tentative D call TRBD1 (6 bases). Trimming took 0 bases from V and 0 from J, leaving 11 bases between them. This CDR3 comprises 16 residues. Germline CDR1 reads SGHRS; CDR2 reads YFSETQ. The CDR3 sequence is CASSLGPQGSTDTQYF. CDR3 coding DNA: TGCGCCAGCAGCTTGGGCCCCCAGGGGAGCACAGATACGCAGTATTTT.

The V gene is TRBV7-9, the J gene TRBJ2-1, with D hard to call. V was cut by 6 bases and J by 6 bases, with 9 bases left in between. Germline V CDR1 and CDR2: SEHNR, FQNEAQ (reference sequence). This CDR3 has 12 amino acids. CDR3 bases: TGTGCCAGCAGAGGCAGGTCCAATGAGCAGTTCTTC. Its translation is CASRGRSNEQFF.

This chain connects TRBV5-1 to TRBJ2-6; possible D gene TRBD1, 5 bases. This CDR3 has 16 amino acids. The germline gives CDR1 SGHRS, CDR2 YFSETQ. Trimming removed 0 bases at V and 4 bases at J, with 11 bases between. CDR3 region: CASSLGGGAGANVLTF. In DNA form, the CDR3 reads TGCGCCAGCAGCTTGGGGGGCGGAGCAGGGGCCAACGTCCTGACTTTC.

V is TRBV9 and J is TRBJ1-1, with 10 bases fitting TRBD1. The J segment lost 5 bases and the V segment lost 0 bases, leaving 4 bases of the junction unmatched. CDR1 and CDR2 (germline): SGDLS, YYNGEE. This CDR3 spans 15 amino acids. In DNA, the CDR3 is TGTGCCAGCAGCGTAGGAGGGACAGGGGTAACTGAAGCTTTCTTT. Its protein is CASSVGGTGVTEAFF. Using reference TRBV9 and TRBJ1-1 for the parts outside the CDR3, the full variable domain is DSGVTQTPKHLITATGQRVTLRCSPRSGDLSVYWYQQSLDQGLQFLIQYYNGEERAKGNILERFSAQQFPDLHSELNLSSLELGDSALYFCASSVGGTGVTEAFFGQGTRLTVV.

The V and J genes are TRBV18 and TRBJ2-1, with TRBD2 identical over 8 bases. Germline-derived CDR1 and CDR2 are KGHSH and LQKENI. The ends lost 0 bases at V and 4 bases at J; junction bases unmatched: 5. CDR3 length: 16 residues. The CDR3 spells CASSPPQRGPYNEQFF. The DNA for the CDR3 is TGTGCCAGCTCACCACCGCAGCGGGGGCCGTACAATGAGCAGTTCTTC.

The CDR3 is CASSQVSGANNEQFF. As DNA, the CDR3 is TGCGCCAGCAGCCAAGTTTCAGGGGCGAACAATGAGCAGTTCTTC. The J gene is TRBJ2-1, the V gene TRBV4-1; D is perhaps TRBD1 (6 bases). CDR3 length equals 15 residues. From germline, CDR1 is MGHRA and CDR2 YSYEKL. With 1 base removed from V and 5 bases from J, the gap between germline ends came to 12 bases.

The V gene is TRBV6-5, the J gene TRBJ1-1; tentatively, D is TRBD1 (6 bases). In germline, CDR1 is MNHEY, CDR2 SVGAGI. There are 13 residues in the CDR3. V dropped 5 bases and J dropped 5 bases, with 12 bases sitting between them. CDR3 sequence (DNA): TGTGCCAGCAGTAAACAGGGTTGGACTGAAGCTTTCTTT. Translated: CASSKQGWTEAFF.

The V call is TRBV19, the J call TRBJ2-2; 9 bases fit TRBD1. The trim removed 7 bases at V and 4 bases at J, leaving 7 bases unmatched. The CDR3 has 15 amino acids. The germline gives CDR1 LNHDA, CDR2 SQIVND (reference sequence). The CDR3 here is CASIPGQGLTGELFF. The CDR3 DNA reads TGTGCCAGTATCCCGGGACAGGGCCTCACCGGGGAGCTGTTTTTT.

This clone was seen a single time. The genes are TRBV19 and TRBJ1-5; D is uncertain. CDR1 and CDR2 from the germline V gene are LNHDA and SQIVND (reference sequence). This CDR3 comprises 19 residues. V shed 0 bases and J shed 4 bases, with 22 bases lying between them. The CDR3, as DNA: TGTGCCAGTAGTATAGATCGACGGCGATCATTGAGGGAGAATCAGCCCCAGCATTTT. Encoded protein: CASSIDRRRSLRENQPQHF.

The genes are TRBV5-1 and TRBJ1-3; the match to TRBD1 covers 9 bases. The CDR3 extends over 15 amino acids. Germline V gene sequence: CDR1 SGHRS, CDR2 YFSETQ. V dropped 4 bases and J dropped 8; count of bases not matched to a gene: 10. Here the CDR3 DNA reads TGCGCCAGCAGCACCCGGACAGGGGTTGCGGACACCATATATTTT. Protein sequence: CASSTRTGVADTIYF.